These 16 T cell receptor beta chains were sequenced from one sample in a study of Graves' ophthalmopathy and Graves' hyperthyroidism. RNA transcripts provided the template for amplifying TCR beta CDR3 regions. First-round RT-PCR employed HTBI primers, with a second-round multiplex PCR after it. TCRdb fed the multiplex PCR reads into MiXCR, producing one record per CDR3 protein. The sample carries roughly 400,000 distinct CDR3 sequences, 15% recorded once. The sample taken for sequencing was peripheral blood. These receptors all stem from a woman between 18 and 29 years old with stable Graves' hyperthyroidism.

This clonotype has at least ten counts. This chain joins TRBV6-2 or TRBV6-3 and TRBJ2-5; possible D gene TRBD2, 5 bases. The V and J ends lost 0 bases and 4 bases respectively, with 12 bases between them. Germline-derived CDR1 and CDR2 are MNHEY and SVGEGT. The CDR3 runs 15 residues. In DNA, the CDR3 is TGTGCCAGCAGTTACTCGAGTAGAGGGTCAGAGACCCAGTACTTC. Protein: CASSYSSRGSETQYF.

This clonotype was detected ten times or more. This sequence joins TRBV12-3 or TRBV12-4 and TRBJ1-1; TRBD1 is a possible D gene (6 bases). This CDR3 region has 16 residues. V dropped 3 bases and J dropped 5 bases, with 19 bases sitting between them. This CDR3 is CASSFGGRRLGTEAFF. The CDR3, as DNA: TGTGCCAGCAGTTTTGGGGGGCGAAGACTTGGGACTGAAGCTTTCTTT.

This clonotype was counted between two and nine times. The chain recombines TRBV19 with TRBJ1-1; 9 bases line up with TRBD1. From germline, CDR1 is LNHDA and CDR2 SQIVND (reference sequence). Trimming took 6 bases from V and 5 from J; bases not matched to a gene: 13. The CDR3 runs 16 residues. CDR3 coding DNA: TGTGCCAGTAGCGGCCCTCCACAGGGGGCCTGGACTGAAGCTTTCTTT. Its protein product is CASSGPPQGAWTEAFF.

This clonotype came up many times. CDR3 loop: CASSPSDRGGNSPLHF. DNA of the CDR3: TGTGCCAGCTCACCCTCGGACAGGGGTGGTAATTCACCCCTCCACTTT. This chain joins TRBV18 and TRBJ1-6; 9 nucleotides agree with TRBD1. The CDR3 runs to 16 residues. Germline V gene sequence: CDR1 KGHSH, CDR2 LQKENI. V was clipped by 3 bases and J by 6 bases; unmatched bases: 6.

This clonotype came up many times. This chain links TRBV2 with TRBJ2-5, with D perhaps matching TRBD2 (6 bases). Germline values: CDR1 SNHLY, CDR2 FYNNEI. The CDR3 has 14 amino acids. With 8 bases removed from V and 5 bases from J, the gap between germline ends came to 18 bases. Written as DNA, the CDR3 is TGTGCCAGCTCGGAGGACCCGGGGAGGGAGACCCAGTACTTC. As protein: CASSEDPGRETQYF.

The table lists this clonotype with a few counts. The genes are TRBV4-1 and TRBJ2-5; tentative D call: TRBD1 (6 bases). The CDR3 loop spans 14 amino acids. Trimming left V 6 bases short and J 1 base short, with 12 bases between. The germline V gene encodes CDR1 MGHRA and CDR2 YSYEKL. CDR3 in amino acids: CASSSQGTQETQYF. The CDR3 DNA reads as TGCGCCAGCAGTTCGCAGGGGACCCAAGAGACCCAGTACTTC.

This clonotype has ten or more counts. The chain employs TRBV19 and TRBJ2-7; 7 bases match TRBD1. J was trimmed by 6 bases and V by 6 bases; bases with no gene match: 11. Germline V lookup: CDR1 LNHDA, CDR2 SQIVND (reference sequence). The CDR3 is made up of 14 amino acids. CDR3 DNA sequence: TGTGCCAGTAGCCCTCGACAGGGAGTGGGCGAGCAGTACTTC. Its protein product is CASSPRQGVGEQYF.

With regard to this clonotype: One base away lies a much larger clone, so this may be a sequencing read error. The J gene is TRBJ2-5, the V gene TRBV20-1; 7 bases align to TRBD2. The germline CDR1 and CDR2 sequences are DFQATT and SNEGSKA (reference sequence). The CDR3 runs 13 residues. The CDR3 loop reads CSAGRVGKDTQYF. The CDR3 bases are TGCAGTGCAGGGAGGGTAGGGAAAGATACCCAGTACTTC.

This clonotype has a count of ten or more. V usage is TRBV6-2 or TRBV6-3 and J usage is TRBJ1-1; a possible D gene is TRBD1 (6 bases). CDR3 length: 15 amino acids. Germline values: CDR1 MNHEY, CDR2 SVGEGT. Trimming took 4 bases from V and 3 from J, leaving 15 bases between them. The DNA of the CDR3 is TGTGCCAGCAGTTCCGATTTGCGGACAGACACTGAAGCTTTCTTT. Amino acid sequence: CASSSDLRTDTEAFF.

There are many counts of this clonotype. V usage is TRBV19 and J usage is TRBJ2-2; TRBD1 agrees at 7 bases. V was pared by 0 bases and J by 6 bases, with 13 bases of the junction left unmatched. This CDR3 contains 18 residues. Per the germline V gene, CDR1 is LNHDA and CDR2 is SQIVND (reference sequence). The CDR3 loop is CASSIDAGTVVIAGELFF. The DNA of the CDR3 is TGTGCCAGTAGTATAGACGCCGGGACAGTCGTGATAGCCGGGGAGCTGTTTTTT.

This clonotype was detected many times. This chain joins TRBV6-2 or TRBV6-3 and TRBJ2-7; possibly TRBD2 for D (6 bases). V lost 5 bases, J lost 7 bases, and 15 bases lay in between. Germline lookup yields CDR1 MNHEY and CDR2 SVGEGT. The CDR3 has 13 amino acids. For the CDR3, the DNA is TGTGCCAGCAGTCGACGGGGGACGGGGGAGCAGTACTTC. Its protein is CASSRRGTGEQYF.

The rearrangement links TRBV12-3 or TRBV12-4 to TRBJ2-7; D possibly corresponds to TRBD2 (6 bases). V gave up 7 bases and J gave up 7 bases, with 14 bases separating them. The CDR3 is 12 residues long. CDR3 in DNA: TGTGCCAGCACCGGAGGGTCTTGGGAGCAGTACTTC. It yields the protein CASTGGSWEQYF.

This clonotype was recorded a few times. This clone may be a read error of a much larger clone one base away. V and J are TRBV4-2 and TRBJ2-7, with TRBD1 identical over 7 bases. The junction had 4 bases not matched to a gene; V was cut back by 0 bases and J by 5 bases. The CDR3 is 14 residues long. Looked up from germline, CDR1 is LGHNA and CDR2 is YNFKEQ. The CDR3 DNA reads as TGTGCCAGCAGCCAAGAAGACAGGGATCACGAGCAGTACGTC. It codes for CASSQEDRDHEQYV.

This clonotype has a count of ten or more. The chain has TRBV12-3 or TRBV12-4 and TRBJ1-1, with a weak D call TRBD1 (5 bases). Trimming removed 2 bases from V and 2 bases from J, with 15 bases in between. The CDR3 has 16 amino acids. The chain's CDR3 is CASSLMGGVTNTEAFF. CDR3 DNA: TGTGCCAGCAGTTTAATGGGAGGGGTCACTAACACTGAAGCTTTCTTT.

This clonotype was counted ten times or more. J is TRBJ1-1 and V is TRBV2; the D gene is possibly TRBD1 (6 bases). CDR3 length: 14 residues. CDR1 is SNHLY and CDR2 is FYNNEI in the germline V gene. Trimming shortened V by 1 base and J by 2 bases, and 8 bases separated the two germline ends. The CDR3 loop is CASSEGRGNTEAFF. The CDR3 DNA reads as TGTGCCAGCAGTGAAGGCAGGGGCAACACTGAAGCTTTCTTT.

The rearrangement uses TRBV20-1 and TRBJ1-1; TRBD1 agrees at 7 bases. Looked up from germline, CDR1 is DFQATT and CDR2 is SNEGSKA (reference sequence). The CDR3 consists of 16 residues. With 3 bases clipped from V and 10 bases from J, the junction kept 20 bases outside the gene matches. The CDR3 DNA is TGCAGTGCTAGGGCTAGCTGGGACAGTCCGAGGCAGGGAGCTTTCTTT. It is translated as CSARASWDSPRQGAFF.